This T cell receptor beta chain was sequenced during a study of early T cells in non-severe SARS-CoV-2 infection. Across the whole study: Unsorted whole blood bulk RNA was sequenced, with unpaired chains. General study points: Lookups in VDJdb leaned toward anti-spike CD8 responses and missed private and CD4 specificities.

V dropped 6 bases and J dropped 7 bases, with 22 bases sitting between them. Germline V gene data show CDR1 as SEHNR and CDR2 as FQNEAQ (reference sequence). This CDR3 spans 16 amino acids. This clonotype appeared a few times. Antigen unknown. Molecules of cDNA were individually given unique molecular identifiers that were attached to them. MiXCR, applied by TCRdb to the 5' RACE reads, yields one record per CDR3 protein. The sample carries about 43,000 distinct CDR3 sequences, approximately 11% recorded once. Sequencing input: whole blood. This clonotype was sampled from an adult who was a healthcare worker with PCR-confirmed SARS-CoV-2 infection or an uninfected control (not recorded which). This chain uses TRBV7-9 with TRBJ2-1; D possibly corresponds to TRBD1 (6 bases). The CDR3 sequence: CASSRTRDTGSNEQFF. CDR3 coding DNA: TGTGCCAGCAGTCGCACCCGGGATACAGGGTCGAATGAGCAGTTCTTC.